These T cell receptor beta chains were read from a single sample in a study of blood T cell repertoires in COVID-19. The repertoire was sequenced with immunoSEQ multiplex PCR; TCRdb's copy has only in-frame clones and lacks some. Found here are under 250,000 clones, 85% to 90% of them singletons; the top ten hold roughly 2.6%. The sequenced sample was peripheral blood. The receptors here all came from a man aged 30 to 39 with COVID-19, enrolled during active disease. Both conserved end residues are part of each CDR3. A D gene is named only where the DNA matches it firmly. Size is stated for part of the rows, as once, few or many counts, or as a class when the clone is expanded.

v_gene,abundance,d_gene,j_gene,CDR3nt,CDR3aa
TRBV7-9,.,.,TRBJ1-2,TGTGCCAGCAGCTTAGTCCCCCGGACGGTTGAAGGGGACTATGGCTACACCTTC,CASSLVPRTVEGDYGYTF
TRBV27,.,TRBD2,TRBJ2-7,TGTGCCAGCAGTTTATCAACTAGCGCCTACGAGCAGTACTTC,CASSLSTSAYEQYF
TRBV18,.,TRBD2,TRBJ2-7,TGTGCCAGCTCACCGGCGGGACTAGTCAGCGAGCAGTACTTC,CASSPAGLVSEQYF
TRBV28,.,.,TRBJ1-1,TGTGCCAGCAGTGAGAGGCAGGGTGGGGGCCACACTGAAGCTTTCTTT,CASSERQGGGHTEAFF
TRBV4-1,once,TRBD1,TRBJ1-1,TGCGCCAGCAGCCTTCAACAGGGGGCGAACACTGAAGCTTTCTTT,CASSLQQGANTEAFF
TRBV5-1,.,.,TRBJ1-4,TGCGCCAGCAGGACTAATACAGCAACTAATGAAAAACTGTTTTTT,CASRTNTATNEKLFF
TRBV11-3,.,TRBD2,TRBJ2-2,TGTGCCAGCAGCTTAGATAGGGTTCTAGCGGGGGGGAACACCGGGGAGCTGTTTTTT,CASSLDRVLAGGNTGELFF
TRBV20-1,.,.,TRBJ1-1,TGCAGTGCTCGTTCCACTGAAGCTTTCTTT,CSARSTEAFF
TRBV2,.,TRBD1,TRBJ2-2,TGTGCCAGCAGTGCAGGGACAGGACTGAACACCGGGGAGCTGTTTTTT,CASSAGTGLNTGELFF
TRBV6-5,.,.,TRBJ1-5,TGTGCCAGCAGAAGACAGGAAAATCAGCCCCAGCATTTT,CASRRQENQPQHF
TRBV7-3,once,.,TRBJ2-3,TGTGCCAGCAGCCCCGGGCCAGGGGCATATACGCAGTATTTT,CASSPGPGAYTQYF
TRBV7-2,.,TRBD1,TRBJ1-1,TGTGCCAGCAGCGGCGGAGAGGGGGCGAACACTGAAGCTTTCTTT,CASSGGEGANTEAFF
TRBV27,.,.,TRBJ1-6,TGTGCCAGCAGTTCACCCGGCGCTAGTAATTCACCCCTCCACTTT,CASSSPGASNSPLHF
TRBV5-5,.,.,TRBJ1-2,TGTGCCAGCAGCTTGCAACGGGGTGAGGGCTATGGCTACACCTTC,CASSLQRGEGYGYTF
TRBV7-7,.,TRBD2,TRBJ2-1,TGTGCCAGCAGCATGCTAGCGGGAGGTTACAATGAGCAGTTCTTC,CASSMLAGGYNEQFF
TRBV19,.,TRBD1,TRBJ1-2,TGTGCCAGTAGTCCCGGCGGGAGGGGGCAAGGTGGCTACACCTTC,CASSPGGRGQGGYTF